This T cell receptor (beta chain) was found in a study of blood T cell repertoires in COVID-19. As for the study in general: The origin of the acute and convalescent COVID-19 samples was the United States, Italy and Spain.

The authors' processing: The assay estimated nucleated cells by amplifying reference gene primers. Only in-frame clones appear in the TCRdb table, and some are missing; sequencing was by immunoSEQ multiplex PCR. D and trimming come from the DNA, and the V and J calls and clone size come from that table. The sample has roughly 190,000 clones; around nine tenths are singletons. Everyone who took part was roughly 18 to 89 years old, and they came from about 23 US areas. Cohort allocation depended upon clinical history that participants reported. The CDR3 covers 14 residues. J was trimmed by 14 bases and V by 2 bases; bases with no gene match: 12. Germline V gene sequence: CDR1 KGHSH, CDR2 LQKENI.

J is TRBJ2-1 and V is TRBV18; 7 bases are shared with TRBD2. The sequence was obtained from a woman under 30 who had recovered from COVID-19. The sequenced sample was PBMCs or T cells enriched from blood (not recorded which). For the CDR3, the DNA is TGTGCCAGCTCACCAGGCGCTAGCGGTCTTATGGAGTTCTTC. Protein sequence: CASSPGASGLMEFF.